This T cell receptor beta chain is from a study of T cell responses to AZD1222 COVID-19 vaccine. General observations from the study: Seropositive at baseline were only a handful of AZD1222 recipients.

For this clone: The antigen remains undetermined.

Measured with immunoSEQ multiplex PCR; TCRdb has only the in-frame clones, and not every one. The data contain roughly 100,000 clones, approximately 90% of them seen just once; the ten biggest clones take up approximately 10%. This CDR3 has 15 residues. V dropped 6 bases and J dropped 7 bases, with 19 bases sitting between them. CDR1 LNHDA and CDR2 SQIVND come from the germline V gene (reference sequence). The chain carries TRBV19 and TRBJ2-4, with D perhaps being TRBD1 or TRBD2 (5 bases each). This receptor was taken from an adult in good health. Sequences were derived from peripheral blood, sampled on day 0 of AZD1222 vaccination. The CDR3 reads CASSPRGQRGNIQYF. DNA for the CDR3: TGTGCCAGTAGCCCAAGGGGCCAGAGAGGGAACATTCAGTACTTC.